Reported below is one T cell receptor (beta chain). Its specificity is not known. Data came from immunoSEQ multiplex PCR; TCRdb stores just in-frame clones and leaves some out. The table records 9,500 to 12,000 clones, 80% to 95% of them present only once. The source of the sample is a study of T cells after posttransplantation cyclophosphamide. Study-level findings and limits: Blood and skin or GI T cell repertoires showed limited TRB overlap. After PTCy, TRB diversity resembled that of CNI/methotrexate controls. Later post-transplant blood repertoires were often dominated by donor CD8+ memory clones.

Treatment was busulfan-fludarabine conditioning, a marrow graft, and cyclophosphamide on days +3 and +4. The sequence came from a female patient in her 30s who received an allogeneic stem cell transplant from an unrelated donor, was CMV-positive, and had no GVHD. Some T cells may be graft donor cells. The specimen comprised PBMCs, sampled after allogeneic stem cell transplant with posttransplant cyclophosphamide.

The DNA of the CDR3 is TGTGCCAGCAGCCCTTCCGCGATCCCACTTTACTACGAGCAGTACTTC. As protein: CASSPSAIPLYYEQYF. This chain links TRBV7-6 with TRBJ2-7, with D hard to call. V was clipped by 5 bases and J by 3 bases, with 20 bases between them. The CDR3 covers 16 residues. Germline values: CDR1 SGHVS, CDR2 FNYEAQ.